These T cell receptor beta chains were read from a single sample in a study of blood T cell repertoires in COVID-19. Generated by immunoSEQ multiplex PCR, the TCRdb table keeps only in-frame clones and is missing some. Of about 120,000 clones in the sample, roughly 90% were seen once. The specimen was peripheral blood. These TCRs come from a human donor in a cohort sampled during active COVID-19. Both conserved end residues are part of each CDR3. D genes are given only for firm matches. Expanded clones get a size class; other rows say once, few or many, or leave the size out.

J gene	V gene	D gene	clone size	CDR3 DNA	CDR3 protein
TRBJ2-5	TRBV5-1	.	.	TGCGCCAGCAGCTTGGACCGGGAGCAAGAGACCCAGTACTTC	CASSLDREQETQYF
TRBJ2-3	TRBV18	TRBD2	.	TGTGCCAGCTCACCACGGCTAGCGGACATGGGGGATACGCAGTATTTT	CASSPRLADMGDTQYF
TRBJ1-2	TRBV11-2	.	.	TGTGCCAGCAGCTGGAGGAACTATGGCTACACCTTC	CASSWRNYGYTF
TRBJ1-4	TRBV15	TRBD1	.	TGTGCCACCAATCTTCGGACAGGCCGGGCGGAAAAACTGTTTTTT	CATNLRTGRAEKLFF
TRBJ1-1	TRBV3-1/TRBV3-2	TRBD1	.	TGTGCCAGCAGCCAAGGAATTCGGACAGGGGACACTGAAGCTTTCTTT	CASSQGIRTGDTEAFF
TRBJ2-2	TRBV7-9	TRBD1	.	TGTGCCAGCAGCTTTGGGACAGGGGAAACCGGGGAGCTGTTTTTT	CASSFGTGETGELFF
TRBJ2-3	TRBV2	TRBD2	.	TGTGCCAGCAGTCTGACTAGCGGGGCTAGCACAGATACGCAGTATTTT	CASSLTSGASTDTQYF
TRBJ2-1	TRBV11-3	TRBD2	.	TGTGCCAGCAGCTTACGGCGGGGGGCCAACAATGAGCAGTTCTTC	CASSLRRGANNEQFF
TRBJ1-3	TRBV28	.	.	TGTGCCAGCAGTTTAAGGGGTTTCTCTGGAAACACCATATATTTT	CASSLRGFSGNTIYF
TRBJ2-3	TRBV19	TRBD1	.	TGTGCCAGTAGTCGACAGGGGGGGACAGATACGCAGTATTTT	CASSRQGGTDTQYF
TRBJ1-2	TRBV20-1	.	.	TGCAGTGCTAGTGCACAGTTTTCGTACTATGGCTACACCTTC	CSASAQFSYYGYTF
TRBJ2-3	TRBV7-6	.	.	TGTGCCAGCAGCTTAAGGGGGAGTAGTGGAATTGATACGCAGTATTTT	CASSLRGSSGIDTQYF
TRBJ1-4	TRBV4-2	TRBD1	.	TGTGCCAGCAGCCAGGGGGGACAGGGACCGGAACACCTTGCAACTAATGAAAAACTGTTTTTT	CASSQGGQGPEHLATNEKLFF
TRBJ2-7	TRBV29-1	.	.	TGCAGCGTTGACGCGGGGTTATCAAACTCGAGAGAGCAGTACTTC	CSVDAGLSNSREQYF
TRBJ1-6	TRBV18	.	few	TGTGCCAGCTCACCGGGACTGAAGGATTCACCCCTCCACTTT	CASSPGLKDSPLHF
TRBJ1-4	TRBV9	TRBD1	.	TGTGCCAGCAGCCAGGGGGGTAGCAATGAAAAACTGTTTTTT	CASSQGGSNEKLFF
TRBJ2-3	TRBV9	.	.	TGTGCCAGCAGCGTAAGTCCGCGGGGTTTCTACACAGATACGCAGTATTTT	CASSVSPRGFYTDTQYF
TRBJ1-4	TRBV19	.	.	TGTGCCAGTAGCCCGGTGAGGGCAGAAAAACTGTTTTTT	CASSPVRAEKLFF
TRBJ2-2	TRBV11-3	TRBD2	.	TGTGCCAGCAGCTTAGGGGCCCCAGCGGGGACCGGGGAGCTGTTTTTT	CASSLGAPAGTGELFF
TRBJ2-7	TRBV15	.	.	TGTGCCACCAGCAGAGATTTAACAGGAGACACCTACGAGCAGTACTTC	CATSRDLTGDTYEQYF
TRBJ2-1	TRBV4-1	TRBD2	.	TGCGCCAGCAGCCAAGAGGGTCTAGCGGGGTACAATGAGCAGTTCTTC	CASSQEGLAGYNEQFF
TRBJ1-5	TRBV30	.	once	TGTGCCTGGAGTGTCGGCAGGGGATATAGCAATCAGCCCCAGCATTTT	CAWSVGRGYSNQPQHF
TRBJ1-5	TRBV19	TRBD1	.	TGTGCCAGTAGTATAGCCCCGGGACAGGGTCGTAGTCAGCCCCAGCATTTT	CASSIAPGQGRSQPQHF
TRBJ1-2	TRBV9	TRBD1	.	TGTGCCAGCAGCGCGCGGACAGGGGGCCGGTATGGCTACACCTTC	CASSARTGGRYGYTF
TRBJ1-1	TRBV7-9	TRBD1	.	TGTGCCAGCAGAAAAGGGACAGGGAGGAACACTGAAGCTTTCTTT	CASRKGTGRNTEAFF
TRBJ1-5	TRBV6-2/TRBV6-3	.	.	TGTGCCAGCAGTCCCCGGTCGGGGTTCGATCAGCCCCAGCATTTT	CASSPRSGFDQPQHF
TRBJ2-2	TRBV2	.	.	TGTGCCAGCACCCTTCGGGGGACTTCGAACACCGGGGAGCTGTTTTTT	CASTLRGTSNTGELFF
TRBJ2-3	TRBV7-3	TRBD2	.	TGTGCCAGCAGCTTAGCGGGGGTCACAGATACGCAGTATTTT	CASSLAGVTDTQYF
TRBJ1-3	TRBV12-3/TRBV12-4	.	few	TGTGCCAGCAGTTTATTCGTGGGAAACACCATATATTTT	CASSLFVGNTIYF
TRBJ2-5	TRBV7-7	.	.	TGTGCCAGCAGCTTAATAGGGAGGAGGGAGACCCAGTACTTC	CASSLIGRRETQYF
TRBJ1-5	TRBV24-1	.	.	TGTGCCACCAGTCCCTCCCGGGGAGATTTAAATCAGCCCCAGCATTTT	CATSPSRGDLNQPQHF
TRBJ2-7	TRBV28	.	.	TGTGCCAGCAGTTTAAAGGGGGTCCCCTCCTACGAGCAGTACTTC	CASSLKGVPSYEQYF
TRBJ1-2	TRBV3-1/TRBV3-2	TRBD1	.	TGTGCCAGCAGCCAAAATATAGGGACAGACTATGGCTACACCTTC	CASSQNIGTDYGYTF
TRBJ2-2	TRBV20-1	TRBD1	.	TGCAGTGCTAGTCTAGTCAGGGGGCCGAACACCGGGGAGCTGTTTTTT	CSASLVRGPNTGELFF
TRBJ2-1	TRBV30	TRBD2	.	TGTGCCTCTCTCCTAGCGGGGGGGTACAATGAGCAGTTCTTC	CASLLAGGYNEQFF
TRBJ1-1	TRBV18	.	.	TGTGCCAGCTCACCCGGACAGATGAACACTGAAGCTTTCTTT	CASSPGQMNTEAFF
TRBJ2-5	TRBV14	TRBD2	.	TGTGCCAGCAGCCGCCCCCGCGGGAGGGCCCTCCGAGAGACCCAGTACTTC	CASSRPRGRALRETQYF
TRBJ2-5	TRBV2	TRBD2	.	TGTGCCAGCAGTGAGGGGGGGGTAGAGACCCAGTACTTC	CASSEGGVETQYF
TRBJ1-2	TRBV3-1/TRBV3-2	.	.	TGTGCCAGCAGCCAAAGGAAAGGAGGGGACTATGGCTACACCTTC	CASSQRKGGDYGYTF
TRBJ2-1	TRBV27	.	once	TGTGCCAGCAGTTTAATGGGGCAATGGTTTGATGAGCAGTTCTTC	CASSLMGQWFDEQFF
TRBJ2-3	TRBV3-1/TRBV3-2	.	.	TGTGCCAGCAGCCCGGGGTGGGACACAGATACGCAGTATTTT	CASSPGWDTDTQYF
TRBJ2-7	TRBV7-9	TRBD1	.	TGTGCCAGCAGCTTAGCACTCAAAAACAGGGGGCGGTACGAGCAGTACTTC	CASSLALKNRGRYEQYF
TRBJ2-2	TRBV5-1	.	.	TGCGCCAGCAGCTTGGACAGGGAGTACGGGGAGCTGTTTTTT	CASSLDREYGELFF
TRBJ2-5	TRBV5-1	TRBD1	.	TGCGCCAGCGGCCGGGACAGGGAGGAGACCCAGTACTTC	CASGRDREETQYF
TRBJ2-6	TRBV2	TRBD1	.	TGTGCCAGCAGTGGGGGACAGGGGGCAACGGGGGCCAACGTCCTGACTTTC	CASSGGQGATGANVLTF